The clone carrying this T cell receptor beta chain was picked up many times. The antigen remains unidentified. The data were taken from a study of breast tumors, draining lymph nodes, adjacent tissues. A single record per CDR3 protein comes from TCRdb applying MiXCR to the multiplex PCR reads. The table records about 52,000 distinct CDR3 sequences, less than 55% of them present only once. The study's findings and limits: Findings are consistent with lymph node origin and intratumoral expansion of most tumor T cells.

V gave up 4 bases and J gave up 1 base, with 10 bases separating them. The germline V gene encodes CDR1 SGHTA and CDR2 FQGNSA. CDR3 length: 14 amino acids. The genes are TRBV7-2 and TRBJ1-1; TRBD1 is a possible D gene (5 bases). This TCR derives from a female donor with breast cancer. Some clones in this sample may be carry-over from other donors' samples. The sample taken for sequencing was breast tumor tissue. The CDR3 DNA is TGTGCCAGCAGCTCCCAAGGGACGAACACTGAAGCTTTCTTT. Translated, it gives CASSSQGTNTEAFF.